The T cell receptor (beta chain) described here comes from a study of breast tumors, draining lymph nodes, adjacent tissues. Breast cancer patients provided tissue from their axillary draining lymph nodes. The germline CDR1 and CDR2 sequences are SGHNT and YYREEE (reference sequence). CDR3 size: 13 residues. V dropped 3 bases and J dropped 6; count of bases not matched to a gene: 1. Worth noting for this clonotype: Its antigen is still unknown.

Whole-study findings and limits: That most tumor T cells come from lymph nodes remained unproven.

TCRdb re-derived calls from the multiplex PCR reads in MiXCR, one entry per CDR3 protein. Of 150,000 to 250,000 distinct CDR3 sequences detected, 31% appear once; the ten largest clones hold about 4.3%. This TCR was recovered from a female donor with breast cancer. Some clones in this sample may be carry-over from other donors' samples. The sequenced material came from axillary lymph node tissue. This chain joins TRBV5-4 and TRBJ2-2, with TRBD2 matching 8 bases. CDR3 nucleotide sequence: TGTGCCAGCAGCTCGGGACTAGCCGGGGAGCTGTTTTTT. Its translation: CASSSGLAGELFF.